Following are 9 T cell receptor beta chains from one sample sequenced in a study of CD8 T cells in Susac syndrome. Random hexamers were used to reverse transcribe the RNA input (about 0.5 to 1 ug). MiXCR, run by TCRdb on the immunoSEQ multiplex PCR reads, gives a single entry per CDR3 protein. The sample carries a few hundred thousand distinct CDR3 sequences, approximately 90% recorded once. The sequenced sample consisted of CD8+ T cells from PBMCs. These receptors were obtained from a human donor with multiple sclerosis.

The chain carries TRBV6-6 and TRBJ1-5; D is unresolved. Germline CDR1 MNHNY, CDR2 SVGAGI (reference sequence). The V end was cut by 5 bases, the J end by 7 bases, with 18 bases between. The CDR3 contains 15 residues. The CDR3 sequence: CASSALTGAGQPQHF. The CDR3 bases are TGTGCCAGCAGTGCCCTGACCGGTGCGGGACAGCCCCAGCATTTT.

The sample holds one count of this clonotype. The chain links TRBV5-6 to TRBJ2-1; TRBD2 might be the D (5 bases). CDR1 SGHDT and CDR2 YYEEEE come from the germline V gene. V gave up 4 bases and J gave up 12 bases, with 14 bases separating them. This CDR3 has 12 residues. The CDR3 protein is CASSQPARGQFF. CDR3 DNA: TGTGCCAGCAGCCAACCAGCCCGGGGGCAGTTCTTC.

The chain employs TRBV7-9 and TRBJ2-7; 8 nucleotides line up with TRBD1. This CDR3 has 14 residues. J gave up 3 bases and V 5 bases, and 6 bases lay outside the gene matches. The V gene's germline CDR1 is SEHNR and CDR2 FQNEAQ (reference sequence). CDR3 sequence: CASSGRTGLYEQYF. The CDR3, as DNA: TGTGCCAGCAGCGGCCGGACAGGGCTCTACGAGCAGTACTTC.

The chain is built from TRBV4-1 and TRBJ2-3; D uncertain. The CDR3 contains 16 residues. Germline CDR1 is MGHRA and CDR2 is YSYEKL. V was pared by 6 bases and J by 1 base, with 17 bases between. The CDR3 reads CASRTDVLIRTDTQYF. The CDR3 nucleotides read TGCGCCAGCAGGACCGATGTACTTATCCGCACAGATACGCAGTATTTT.

The chain has TRBV4-2 and TRBJ2-2; 8 bases match TRBD2. CDR3 length: 17 amino acids. Germline V gene sequence: CDR1 LGHNA, CDR2 YNFKEQ. V shed 4 bases and J 5 bases; nucleotides not matched to a gene: 12. CDR3 nucleotide sequence: TGTGCCAGCAGCCCCCTGGGTAGCGGGGAGGGGACCGGGGAGCTGTTTTTT. Protein: CASSPLGSGEGTGELFF.

This chain uses TRBV7-9 with TRBJ2-1, with D possibly being TRBD2 (5 bases). Germline V gene data show CDR1 as SEHNR and CDR2 as FQNEAQ (reference sequence). The CDR3 loop spans 15 amino acids. V was trimmed by 3 bases and J by 5 bases, leaving 14 bases between them. Written as DNA, the CDR3 is TGTGCCAGCAGCTTGGGAGTGGGTAGCAACAATGAGCAGTTCTTC. This translates into CASSLGVGSNNEQFF.

The rearrangement joins TRBV20-1 to TRBJ2-7, with 14 bases identical to TRBD2. Trimming at V came to 5 bases and at J to 6 bases, leaving 6 bases not matched to a gene. Germline loops: CDR1 DFQATT, CDR2 SNEGSKA (reference sequence). The CDR3 runs to 14 residues. The CDR3 reads CSAAPGTSGGEQYF. The CDR3 region has the DNA TGCAGTGCTGCCCCCGGGACTAGCGGGGGCGAGCAGTACTTC.

This chain connects TRBV27 to TRBJ1-1; 9 bases match TRBD1. CDR1 is MNHEY, CDR2 SMNVEV, per germline (reference sequence). V lost 5 bases to trimming and J lost 3 bases; unmatched junction nucleotides: 7. This CDR3 contains 15 residues. For the CDR3, the DNA is TGTGCCAGCAGTCTTTTGACAGGGGGGTACACTGAAGCTTTCTTT. It yields the protein CASSLLTGGYTEAFF.

The CDR3, as DNA: TGTGCCAGCAGCCCGATCGGGACACCCCTTTACAATGAGCAGTTCTTC. Protein product: CASSPIGTPLYNEQFF. The chain recombines TRBV27 with TRBJ2-1, with D tentatively TRBD1 (6 bases). From germline, CDR1 is MNHEY and CDR2 SMNVEV (reference sequence). The CDR3 sequence is 16 residues long. Deletions cut 6 bases from V and 4 bases from J, with 19 bases between.